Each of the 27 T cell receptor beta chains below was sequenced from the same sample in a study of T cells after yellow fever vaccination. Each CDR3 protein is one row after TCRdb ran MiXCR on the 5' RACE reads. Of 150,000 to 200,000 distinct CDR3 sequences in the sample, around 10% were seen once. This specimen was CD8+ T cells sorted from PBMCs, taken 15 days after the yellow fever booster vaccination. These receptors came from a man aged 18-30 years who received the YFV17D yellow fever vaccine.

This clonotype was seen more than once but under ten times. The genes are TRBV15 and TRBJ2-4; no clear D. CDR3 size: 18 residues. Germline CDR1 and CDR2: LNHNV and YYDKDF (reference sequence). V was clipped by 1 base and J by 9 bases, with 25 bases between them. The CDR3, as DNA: TGTGCCACCAGCAGAGTTGATTCCGGTGGTTACCAAAAAGGCATTCAGTACTTC. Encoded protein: CATSRVDSGGYQKGIQYF.

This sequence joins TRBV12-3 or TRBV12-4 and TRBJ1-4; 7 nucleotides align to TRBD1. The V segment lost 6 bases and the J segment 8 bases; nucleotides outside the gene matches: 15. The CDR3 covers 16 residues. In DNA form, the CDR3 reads TGTGCCAGCAGCAACCCGGTGACAGGGCGCGACGAAAAACTGTTTTTT. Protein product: CASSNPVTGRDEKLFF.

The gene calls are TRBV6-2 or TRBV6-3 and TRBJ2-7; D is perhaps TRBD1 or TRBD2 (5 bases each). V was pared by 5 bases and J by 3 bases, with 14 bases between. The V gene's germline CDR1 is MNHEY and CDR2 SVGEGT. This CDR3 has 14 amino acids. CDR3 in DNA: TGTGCCAGCAGTGTGGGGACGGTGATCTACGAGCAGTACTTC. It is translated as CASSVGTVIYEQYF.

For the CDR3, the DNA is TGTGCCAGCACCCTTGGGACTTATGGCTACACCTTC. Protein product: CASTLGTYGYTF. The chain recombines TRBV12-3 or TRBV12-4 with TRBJ1-2, with TRBD1 as a possible D gene (5 bases). The CDR3 contains 12 residues. With 7 bases removed from V and 5 bases from J, the gap between germline ends came to 11 bases.

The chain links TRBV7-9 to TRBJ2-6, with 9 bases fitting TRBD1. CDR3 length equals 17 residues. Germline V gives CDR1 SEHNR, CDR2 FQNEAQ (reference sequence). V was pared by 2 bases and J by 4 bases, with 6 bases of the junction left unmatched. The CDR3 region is CASSLWDRVPGANVLTF. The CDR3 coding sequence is TGTGCCAGCAGCTTATGGGACAGGGTACCCGGGGCCAACGTCCTGACTTTC.

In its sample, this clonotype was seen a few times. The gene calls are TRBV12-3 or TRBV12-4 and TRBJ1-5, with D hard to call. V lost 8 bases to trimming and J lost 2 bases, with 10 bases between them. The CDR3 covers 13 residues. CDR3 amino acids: CASGWGGNQPQHF. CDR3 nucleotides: TGTGCCAGCGGCTGGGGTGGCAATCAGCCCCAGCATTTT.

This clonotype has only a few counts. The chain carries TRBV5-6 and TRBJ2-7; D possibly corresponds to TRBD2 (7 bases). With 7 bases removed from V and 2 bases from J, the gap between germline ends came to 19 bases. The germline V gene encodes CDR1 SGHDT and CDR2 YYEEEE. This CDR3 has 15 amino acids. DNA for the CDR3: TGTGCCAGCTCGGTTAGTGGGGGGGCGCCCTACGAGCAGTACTTC. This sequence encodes CASSVSGGAPYEQYF.

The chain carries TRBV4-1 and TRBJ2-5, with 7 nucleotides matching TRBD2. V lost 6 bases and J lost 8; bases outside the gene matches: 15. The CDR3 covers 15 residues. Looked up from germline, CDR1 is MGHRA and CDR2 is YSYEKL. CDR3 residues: CASSSSGPTGSTQYF. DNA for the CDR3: TGCGCCAGCAGTAGTAGCGGGCCCACCGGGTCAACCCAGTACTTC.

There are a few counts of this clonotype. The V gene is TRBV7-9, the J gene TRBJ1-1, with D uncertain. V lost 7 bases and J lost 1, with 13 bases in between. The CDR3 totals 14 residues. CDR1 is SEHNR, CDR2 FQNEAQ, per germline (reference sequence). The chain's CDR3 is CASTNSRENTEAFF. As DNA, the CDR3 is TGTGCCAGCACCAATTCCCGGGAGAACACTGAAGCTTTCTTT.

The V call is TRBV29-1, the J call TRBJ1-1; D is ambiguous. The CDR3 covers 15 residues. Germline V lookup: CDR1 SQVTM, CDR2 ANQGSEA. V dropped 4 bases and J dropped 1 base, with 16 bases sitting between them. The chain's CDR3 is CSVVEVRRANTEAFF. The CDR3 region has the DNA TGCAGCGTTGTTGAGGTCCGGCGGGCGAACACTGAAGCTTTCTTT.

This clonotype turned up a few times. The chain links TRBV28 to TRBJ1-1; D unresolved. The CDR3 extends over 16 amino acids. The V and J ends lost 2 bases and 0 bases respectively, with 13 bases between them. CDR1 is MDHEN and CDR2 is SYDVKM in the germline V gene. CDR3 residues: CASSLRRGRVNTEAFF. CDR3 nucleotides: TGTGCCAGCAGTTTACGGCGCGGCAGAGTGAACACTGAAGCTTTCTTT.

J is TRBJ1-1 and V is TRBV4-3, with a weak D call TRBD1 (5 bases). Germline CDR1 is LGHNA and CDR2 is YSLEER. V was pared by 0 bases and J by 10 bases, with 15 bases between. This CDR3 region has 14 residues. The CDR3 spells CASSQDAGVARAFF. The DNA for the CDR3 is TGCGCCAGCAGCCAAGATGCGGGGGTAGCTCGAGCTTTCTTT.

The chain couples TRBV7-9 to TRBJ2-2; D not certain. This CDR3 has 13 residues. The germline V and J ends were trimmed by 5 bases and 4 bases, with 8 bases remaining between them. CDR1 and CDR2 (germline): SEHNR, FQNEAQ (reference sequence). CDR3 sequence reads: CASSPLGTGELFF. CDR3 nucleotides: TGTGCCAGCAGCCCGCTAGGCACCGGGGAGCTGTTTTTT.

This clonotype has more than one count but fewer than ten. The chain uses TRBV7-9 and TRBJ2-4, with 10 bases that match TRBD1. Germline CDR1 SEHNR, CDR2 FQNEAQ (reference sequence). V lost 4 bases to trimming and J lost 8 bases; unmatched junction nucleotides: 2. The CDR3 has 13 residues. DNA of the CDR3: TGTGCCAGCAGCTCCGGACAGGGGGACATTCAGTACTTC. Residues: CASSSGQGDIQYF.

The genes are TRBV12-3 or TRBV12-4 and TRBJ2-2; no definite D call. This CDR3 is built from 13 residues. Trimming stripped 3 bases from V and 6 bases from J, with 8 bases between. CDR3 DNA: TGTGCCAGCAGTTTTGGCCCCTCCGGGGAGCTGTTTTTT. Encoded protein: CASSFGPSGELFF.

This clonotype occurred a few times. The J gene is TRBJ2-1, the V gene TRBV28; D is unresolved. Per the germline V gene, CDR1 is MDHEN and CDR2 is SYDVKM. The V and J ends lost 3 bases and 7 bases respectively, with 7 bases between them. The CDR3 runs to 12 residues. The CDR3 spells CASSFPPNEQFF. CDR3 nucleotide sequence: TGTGCCAGCAGTTTCCCCCCTAATGAGCAGTTCTTC.

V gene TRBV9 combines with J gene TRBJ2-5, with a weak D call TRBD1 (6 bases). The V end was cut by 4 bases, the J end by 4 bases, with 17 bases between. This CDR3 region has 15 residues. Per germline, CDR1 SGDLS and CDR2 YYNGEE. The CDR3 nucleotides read TGTGCCAGCAGCACCACACAGGGAGTCCGAGAGACCCAGTACTTC. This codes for CASSTTQGVRETQYF.

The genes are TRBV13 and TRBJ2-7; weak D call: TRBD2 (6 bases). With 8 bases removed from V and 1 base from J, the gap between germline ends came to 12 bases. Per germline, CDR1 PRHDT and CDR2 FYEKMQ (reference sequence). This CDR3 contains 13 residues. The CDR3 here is CASHAGQSYEQYF. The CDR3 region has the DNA TGTGCCAGCCACGCGGGGCAGTCCTACGAGCAGTACTTC.

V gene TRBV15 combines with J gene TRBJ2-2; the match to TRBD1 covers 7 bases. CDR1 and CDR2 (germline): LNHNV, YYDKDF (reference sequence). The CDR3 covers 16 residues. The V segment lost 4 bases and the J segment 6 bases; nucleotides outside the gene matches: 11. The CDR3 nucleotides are TGTGCCACCAGCACACCAGACAGGGTGATCCCCGGGGAGCTGTTTTTT. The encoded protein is CATSTPDRVIPGELFF.

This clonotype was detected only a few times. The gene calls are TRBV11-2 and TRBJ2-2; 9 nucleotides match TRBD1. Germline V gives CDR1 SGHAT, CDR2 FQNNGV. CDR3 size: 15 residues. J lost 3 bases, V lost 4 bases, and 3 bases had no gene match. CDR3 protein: CASSSQGADTGELFF. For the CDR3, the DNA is TGTGCCAGCAGCTCACAGGGGGCGGACACCGGGGAGCTGTTTTTT.

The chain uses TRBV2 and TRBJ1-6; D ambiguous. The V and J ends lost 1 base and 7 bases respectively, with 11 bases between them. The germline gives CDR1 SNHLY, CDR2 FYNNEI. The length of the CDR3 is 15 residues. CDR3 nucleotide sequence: TGTGCCAGCAGTGAAGACAGTTTACTCAATTCACCCCTCCACTTT. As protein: CASSEDSLLNSPLHF.

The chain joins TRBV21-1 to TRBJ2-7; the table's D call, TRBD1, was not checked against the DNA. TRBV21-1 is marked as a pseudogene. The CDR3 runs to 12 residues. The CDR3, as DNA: TGTGCCAGCAGCAAAGTGGGACGTCGCAAGTACGTC. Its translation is CASSKVGRRKYV.

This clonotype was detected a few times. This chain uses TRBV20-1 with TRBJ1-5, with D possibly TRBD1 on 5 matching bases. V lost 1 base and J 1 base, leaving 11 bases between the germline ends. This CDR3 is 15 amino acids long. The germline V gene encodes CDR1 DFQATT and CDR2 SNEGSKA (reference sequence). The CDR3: CSARVREGSNQPQHF. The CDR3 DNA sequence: TGCAGTGCTAGAGTTAGGGAGGGGAGCAATCAGCCCCAGCATTTT.

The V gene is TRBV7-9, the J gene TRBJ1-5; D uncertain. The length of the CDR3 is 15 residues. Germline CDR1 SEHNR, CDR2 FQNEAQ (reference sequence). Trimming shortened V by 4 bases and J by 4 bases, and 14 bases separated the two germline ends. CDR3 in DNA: TGTGCCAGCAGCTCGCTCGTAGGGCCGAATCAGCCCCAGCATTTT. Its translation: CASSSLVGPNQPQHF.

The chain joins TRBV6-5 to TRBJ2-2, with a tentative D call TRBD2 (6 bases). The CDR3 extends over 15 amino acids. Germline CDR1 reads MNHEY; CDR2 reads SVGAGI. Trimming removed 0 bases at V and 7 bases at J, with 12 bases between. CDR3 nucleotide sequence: TGTGCCAGCAGTTACTCCGGGACTCGGGGCGGGGAGCTGTTTTTT. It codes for CASSYSGTRGGELFF.

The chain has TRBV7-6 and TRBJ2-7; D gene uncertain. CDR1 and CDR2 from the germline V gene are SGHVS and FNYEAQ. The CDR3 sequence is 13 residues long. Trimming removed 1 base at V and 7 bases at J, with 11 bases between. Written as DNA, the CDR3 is TGTGCCAGCAGCTTAGGGCACCCCGGGGAGCAGTACGTC. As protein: CASSLGHPGEQYV.

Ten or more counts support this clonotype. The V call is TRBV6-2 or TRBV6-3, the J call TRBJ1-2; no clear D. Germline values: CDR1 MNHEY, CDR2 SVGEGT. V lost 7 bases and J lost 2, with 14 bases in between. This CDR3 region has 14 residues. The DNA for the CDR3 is TGTGCCAGCACCCCTTCCTCTGTAAACTATGGCTACACCTTC. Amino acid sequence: CASTPSSVNYGYTF.